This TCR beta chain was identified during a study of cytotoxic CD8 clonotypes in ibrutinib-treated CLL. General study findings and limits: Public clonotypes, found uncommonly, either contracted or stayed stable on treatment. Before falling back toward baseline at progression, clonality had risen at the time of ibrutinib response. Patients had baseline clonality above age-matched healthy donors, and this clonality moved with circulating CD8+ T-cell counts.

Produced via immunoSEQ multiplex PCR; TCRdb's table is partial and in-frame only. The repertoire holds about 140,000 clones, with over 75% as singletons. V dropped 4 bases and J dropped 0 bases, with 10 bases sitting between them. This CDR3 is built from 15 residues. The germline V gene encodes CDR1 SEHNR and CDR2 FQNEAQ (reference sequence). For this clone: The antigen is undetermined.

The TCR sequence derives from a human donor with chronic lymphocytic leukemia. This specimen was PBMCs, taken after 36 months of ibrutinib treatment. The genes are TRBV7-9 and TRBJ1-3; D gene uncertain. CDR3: CASSSPGYSGNTIYF. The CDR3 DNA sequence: TGTGCCAGCAGCTCACCAGGATACTCTGGAAACACCATATATTTT.